This passage covers 15 T cell receptor beta chains from one sample sequenced in a study of T cells in Graves' hyperthyroidism and ophthalmopathy. RNA transcripts served as the template for amplifying TCR beta CDR3 regions. The HTBI primer set drove a first-round RT-PCR of the TCR CDR3. MiXCR, run by TCRdb on the multiplex PCR reads, gives a single entry per CDR3 protein. Of over 250,000 distinct CDR3 sequences listed, 20% to 25% are singletons. Sequencing input: blood. Receptor source: a man in his thirties or forties with Graves' ophthalmopathy.

The chain carries TRBV28 and TRBJ2-7; D remains ambiguous. V lost 3 bases and J lost 2, with 8 bases in between. Germline assignment: CDR1 MDHEN and CDR2 SYDVKM. This CDR3 has 13 amino acids. CDR3 region: CASSLGEAYEQYF. The CDR3 coding sequence is TGTGCCAGCAGTTTGGGCGAAGCCTACGAGCAGTACTTC.

The gene calls are TRBV24-1 and TRBJ1-2; D not resolved. The germline V gene encodes CDR1 KGHDR and CDR2 SFDVKD. This CDR3 is built from 13 residues. V dropped 1 base and J dropped 9 bases, with 11 bases sitting between them. CDR3 residues: CATSDFRLGSYTF. The CDR3 coding sequence is TGTGCCACCAGTGATTTCCGCCTGGGGAGCTACACCTTC.

This clonotype was recorded many times. The chain recombines TRBV30 with TRBJ2-2, with D maybe TRBD2 (6 bases). The CDR3 is 15 residues long. Per the germline V gene, CDR1 is GTSNPN and CDR2 is SVGIG (reference sequence). Trimming removed 5 bases at V and 0 bases at J, with 13 bases between. The CDR3 DNA reads as TGTGCCTGGGACGGGACTCCAACGAACACCGGGGAGCTGTTTTTT. It encodes CAWDGTPTNTGELFF.

About this clonotype: It may be a read error: a sequence one base away is much more abundant. V usage is TRBV20-1 and J usage is TRBJ2-5; D is ambiguous. Trimming left V 0 bases short and J 6 bases short, with 17 bases between. CDR1 and CDR2 (germline): DFQATT, SNEGSKA (reference sequence). The CDR3 runs 15 residues. The chain's CDR3 is CSARDWLGRQKTQYF. The CDR3 region has the DNA TGCAGTGCTAGAGATTGGTTGGGAAGGCAAAAGACCCAGTACTTC.

This clonotype was found many times. This rearrangement joins TRBV12-3 or TRBV12-4 to TRBJ1-1, with D hard to call. The length of the CDR3 is 13 residues. V was pared by 2 bases and J by 0 bases, with 4 bases between. As DNA, the CDR3 is TGTGCCAGCAGTTTAATGGTGAACACTGAAGCTTTCTTT. Amino acids: CASSLMVNTEAFF.

In its sample, this clonotype was seen a few times. The chain employs TRBV6-1 and TRBJ1-5; D call uncertain. Trimming removed 6 bases from V and 10 bases from J, with 10 bases in between. The CDR3 is 11 amino acids. Germline assignment: CDR1 MNHNS and CDR2 SASEGT. CDR3 in amino acids: CASRGRGPQHF. CDR3 nucleotides: TGTGCCAGCAGAGGCCGTGGCCCCCAGCATTTT.

The rearrangement links TRBV15 to TRBJ2-2; D not resolved. Deletions cut 8 bases from V and 3 bases from J, with 4 bases between. CDR3 length equals 11 residues. In germline, CDR1 is LNHNV, CDR2 YYDKDF (reference sequence). The DNA of the CDR3 is TGTGCCACCCAAGACACCGGGGAGCTGTTTTTT. Protein: CATQDTGELFF.

This clonotype has only a few counts. V and J are TRBV18 and TRBJ2-1; D might be TRBD2 (5 bases). Germline V CDR1 and CDR2: KGHSH, LQKENI. This CDR3 is built from 14 residues. V shed 4 bases and J shed 7 bases, with 14 bases lying between them. The CDR3 loop reads CASSLGRVTNEQFF. The CDR3 DNA reads as TGTGCCAGCTCACTTGGGCGGGTCACGAATGAGCAGTTCTTC.

The rearrangement uses TRBV3-1 and TRBJ2-1, with 7 positions matching TRBD2. V dropped 9 bases and J dropped 3; count of bases not matched to a gene: 8. The CDR3 contains 14 residues. Germline values: CDR1 LGHDT, CDR2 YNNKEL (reference sequence). Here the CDR3 DNA reads TGTGCCAGTTCCTTAGCGGGCGACTACAATGAGCAGTTCTTC. Translation: CASSLAGDYNEQFF.

This clonotype has ten or more counts. An end of the junction does not agree with germline; a read error may underlie this. CDR3 sequence (DNA): TGTGCCACCAGTGTTTTTCGGGGACAGGGGACCTTCTCCTACAATGAGCAGTTCTTC. It is translated as CATSVFRGQGTFSYNEQFF. The rearrangement links TRBV12-3 or TRBV12-4 to TRBJ2-1; 10 positions agree with TRBD1. The length of the CDR3 is 19 residues.

This rearrangement joins TRBV12-3 or TRBV12-4 to TRBJ2-2; TRBD2 agrees at 7 bases. CDR3 length: 17 amino acids. The junction had 14 bases not matched to a gene; V was cut back by 7 bases and J by 3 bases. The CDR3 region is CASTSRRGRADTGELFF. The CDR3, as DNA: TGTGCCAGCACCAGCCGTCGAGGGAGGGCCGACACCGGGGAGCTGTTTTTT.

The genes are TRBV3-1 and TRBJ1-4; D is possibly TRBD1 (5 bases). V lost 4 bases, J lost 7 bases, and 19 bases lay in between. This CDR3 is 16 amino acids long. CDR1 and CDR2 from the germline V gene are LGHDT and YNNKEL (reference sequence). CDR3 DNA sequence: TGTGCCAGCAGCCCTATCGACAGCCTAGTCGGTGAAAAACTGTTTTTT. As protein: CASSPIDSLVGEKLFF. Full variable domain (remainder filled in from reference TRBV3-1 and TRBJ1-4): DTAVSQTPKYLVTQMGNDKSIKCEQNLGHDTMYWYKQDSKKFLKIMFSYNNKELIINETVPNRFSPKSPDKAHLNLHINSLELGDSAVYFCASSPIDSLVGEKLFFGSGTQLSVL.

This clonotype was seen many times. This rearrangement joins TRBV6-2 or TRBV6-3 to TRBJ1-1; D is unclear. Trimming pared 6 bases from V and 5 bases from J, leaving 13 bases between. This CDR3 spans 13 amino acids. From germline, CDR1 is MNHEY and CDR2 SVGEGT. The CDR3 loop reads CASRRPGGTEAFF. CDR3 DNA sequence: TGTGCCAGCAGACGTCCGGGTGGGACTGAAGCTTTCTTT.

The gene calls are TRBV15 and TRBJ2-5, with D maybe TRBD2 (5 bases). The V end lost 1 base, the J end lost 2 bases, and 8 bases lay between the germline ends. The CDR3 is made up of 14 amino acids. Germline V CDR1 and CDR2: LNHNV, YYDKDF (reference sequence). The CDR3 here is CATSRGGPQETQYF. Written as DNA, the CDR3 is TGTGCCACCAGCAGAGGAGGGCCTCAAGAGACCCAGTACTTC.

This clonotype was counted ten times or more. This chain links TRBV27 with TRBJ1-1; TRBD1 might be the D (5 bases). The CDR3 contains 17 residues. Germline CDR1 is MNHEY and CDR2 is SMNVEV (reference sequence). The V end lost 3 bases, the J end lost 2 bases, and 19 bases lay between the germline ends. CDR3 DNA sequence: TGTGCCAGCAGTTTCGGCGGGGGACGTATAATTAACACTGAAGCTTTCTTT. Residues: CASSFGGGRIINTEAFF.